Following are 23 T cell receptor beta chains from one sample sequenced in a study of T cell responses to AZD1222 COVID-19 vaccine. Produced via immunoSEQ multiplex PCR; TCRdb's table is partial and in-frame only. The data hold over 100,000 clones, with about 93% observed a single time. Sample: peripheral blood, taken on day 0 of AZD1222 vaccination. The receptor set was obtained from an adult in good health.

The V and J genes are TRBV13 and TRBJ1-2, with D unclear. The CDR3 totals 15 residues. Germline V gene data show CDR1 as PRHDT and CDR2 as FYEKMQ (reference sequence). Trimming cost V 0 bases and J 8 bases, with 16 bases left between them. Written as DNA, the CDR3 is TGTGCCAGCAGCTTAGGAGGCGGGTTTGGCGGCGGCTACACCTTC. It yields the protein CASSLGGGFGGGYTF.

The V gene is TRBV12-5, the J gene TRBJ1-6; no definite D call. Germline CDR1 is LGHNT and CDR2 is FRNRAP. The V end lost 1 base, the J end lost 6 bases, and 4 bases lay between the germline ends. The CDR3 runs 13 residues. CDR3 DNA: TGTGCTAGTGGTTTGGAGGGTAATTCACCCCTCCACTTT. It translates to CASGLEGNSPLHF.

The rearrangement links TRBV15 to TRBJ1-5; D not certain. V lost 5 bases to trimming and J lost 3 bases, with 23 bases between them. Germline V gives CDR1 LNHNV, CDR2 YYDKDF (reference sequence). This CDR3 has 18 amino acids. The CDR3 DNA is TGTGCCACCAGCGGGGTGCTGGGAGGCTCCCCGCTCAATCAGCCCCAGCATTTT. Translation: CATSGVLGGSPLNQPQHF.

This clone was seen a single time. The CDR3: CASSLHPYGYTF. DNA of the CDR3: TGTGCCAGCAGCTTACACCCCTATGGCTACACCTTC. V gene TRBV7-9 combines with J gene TRBJ1-2; D is ambiguous. Trimming left V 2 bases short and J 4 bases short, with 5 bases between. The CDR3 length is 12 residues. Germline-derived CDR1 and CDR2 are SEHNR and FQNEAQ (reference sequence).

The J gene is TRBJ1-2, the V gene TRBV28; D not certain. The CDR3 has 16 amino acids. Germline CDR1 reads MDHEN; CDR2 reads SYDVKM. Trimming left V 5 bases short and J 1 base short, with 17 bases between. The CDR3 reads CASSPLQGALNYGYTF. The CDR3 DNA reads as TGTGCCAGCAGTCCCCTCCAAGGTGCACTTAACTATGGCTACACCTTC.

The J gene is TRBJ2-1, the V gene TRBV5-1, with no clear D. CDR3 length: 14 residues. V was pared by 0 bases and J by 1 base, with 5 bases between. Per the germline V gene, CDR1 is SGHRS and CDR2 is YFSETQ. CDR3 DNA sequence: TGCGCCAGCAGCTTGGGGAATTCCTACAATGAGCAGTTCTTC. Translated, it gives CASSLGNSYNEQFF.

The chain has TRBV3-1 (or the pseudogene TRBV3-2) and TRBJ1-5; D ambiguous. Germline lookup yields CDR1 LGHDT and CDR2 YNNKEL (reference sequence). CDR3 length: 15 residues. Trimming stripped 1 base from V and 2 bases from J, with 9 bases between. The CDR3 region is CASSQVTGGNQPQHF. The CDR3, as DNA: TGTGCCAGCAGCCAAGTCACCGGGGGCAATCAGCCCCAGCATTTT.

This sequence joins TRBV7-3 and TRBJ2-7; either TRBD1 or TRBD2 may supply D (7 bases each). The CDR3 extends over 14 amino acids. CDR1 and CDR2 (germline): SGHTA, FQGTGA. The V and J ends lost 4 bases and 7 bases respectively, with 17 bases between them. The CDR3 is CASSSQGGALEQYF. The DNA of the CDR3 is TGTGCCAGCAGCTCCCAGGGGGGGGCTTTGGAGCAGTACTTC.

The CDR3 DNA sequence: TGTGCCAGCAGCCAAGATCTTAGGAGGAACACTGAAGCTTTCTTT. This gives the protein CASSQDLRRNTEAFF. The V call is TRBV14, the J call TRBJ1-1; D gene unclear. The length of the CDR3 is 15 residues. From germline, CDR1 is SGHDN and CDR2 FVKESK. Trimming shortened V by 0 bases and J by 1 base, and 9 bases separated the two germline ends.

This chain links TRBV7-2 with TRBJ1-4, with D hard to call. V gave up 6 bases and J gave up 4 bases, with 9 bases separating them. The CDR3 runs 13 residues. Germline V lookup: CDR1 SGHTA, CDR2 FQGNSA. The CDR3, as DNA: TGTGCCAGCAGGCCCAGAGTTAATGAAAAACTGTTTTTT. Translation gives CASRPRVNEKLFF.

V gene TRBV23-1 combines with J gene TRBJ1-1; perhaps TRBD1 as D (6 bases). TRBV23-1 is given ORF status, its function remaining uncertain. V lost 0 bases to trimming and J lost 3 bases, with 14 bases between them. The CDR3 loop spans 16 amino acids. The CDR3 DNA reads TGCGCCAGCAGTCAATCGTGGGGGGCTGATGACACTGAAGCTTTCTTT. This codes for CASSQSWGADDTEAFF.

This chain uses TRBV18 with TRBJ2-6; 8 bases line up with TRBD2. After removal of 3 bases from V and 15 bases from J, the junction contained 16 bases not matched to a gene. The CDR3 is 16 residues long. The germline gives CDR1 KGHSH, CDR2 LQKENI. CDR3: CASSPSGRTGTSNLTF. The DNA for the CDR3 is TGTGCCAGCTCACCCTCAGGGAGGACCGGGACTAGTAACCTGACTTTC.

The chain recombines TRBV3-1 (or the pseudogene TRBV3-2) with TRBJ1-6, with D unclear. Germline-derived CDR1 and CDR2 are LGHDT and YNNKEL (reference sequence). CDR3 length equals 18 residues. Trimming took 1 base from V and 0 from J, leaving 13 bases between them. The CDR3 loop reads CASSQGGNHNSYNSPLHF. Written as DNA, the CDR3 is TGTGCCAGCAGCCAAGGTGGAAACCATAACTCCTATAATTCACCCCTCCACTTT.

The rearrangement links TRBV4-2 to TRBJ2-6, with D possibly being TRBD2 (5 bases). Germline V gene data show CDR1 as LGHNA and CDR2 as YNFKEQ. The CDR3 loop spans 16 amino acids. V was shortened by 4 bases and J by 2 bases, with 12 bases between the two germline ends. DNA of the CDR3: TGTGCCAGCAGCCGTGACTCCGGGGCTGGGGCCAACGTCCTGACTTTC. Protein: CASSRDSGAGANVLTF.

V is TRBV28 and J is TRBJ1-1, with 9 bases matching TRBD1. J was trimmed by 1 base and V by 6 bases; bases with no gene match: 9. The CDR3 runs to 16 residues. Germline loops: CDR1 MDHEN, CDR2 SYDVKM. CDR3 sequence (DNA): TGTGCCAGCAGGTATACACAGGGGGCCGGGAACACTGAAGCTTTCTTT. Encoded protein: CASRYTQGAGNTEAFF.

This clone was observed once. This chain links TRBV21-1 with TRBJ1-1. TRBV21-1 is recorded as a pseudogene. The CDR3 length is 21 residues. The CDR3 reads CASSKRRGRHGGTFMNTEAFF. The CDR3, as DNA: TGTGCCAGCAGCAAACGTCGAGGGCGTCACGGGGGAACCTTCATGAACACTGAAGCTTTCTTT.

This clone was recorded only once. V usage is TRBV6-5 and J usage is TRBJ2-7, with a tentative D call TRBD1 (7 bases). Germline CDR1 MNHEY, CDR2 SVGAGI. The CDR3 totals 16 residues. The V end was cut by 2 bases, the J end by 3 bases, with 17 bases between. For the CDR3, the DNA is TGTGCCAGCAGTTACACAGGACAGGAGGAGGGCTACGAGCAGTACTTC. Its protein is CASSYTGQEEGYEQYF.

The chain recombines TRBV18 with TRBJ2-1; D may be TRBD2 (6 bases). The CDR3 is made up of 15 amino acids. Germline-derived CDR1 and CDR2 are KGHSH and LQKENI. V was pared by 5 bases and J by 4 bases, with 15 bases between. DNA of the CDR3: TGTGCCAGCTCAACGGGGGTCCGGACGTACAATGAGCAGTTCTTC. It translates to CASSTGVRTYNEQFF. The full variable domain, in which reference TRBV18 and TRBJ2-1 provide the parts outside the CDR3, is NAGVMQNPRHLVRRRGQEARLRCSPMKGHSHVYWYRQLPEEGLKFMVYLQKENIIDESGMPKERFSAEFPKEGPSILRIQQVVRGDSAAYFCASSTGVRTYNEQFFGPGTRLTVL.

The chain links TRBV7-6 to TRBJ2-3; D uncertain. The CDR3 runs 15 residues. V was pared by 0 bases and J by 10 bases, with 17 bases between. CDR1 is SGHVS and CDR2 is FNYEAQ in the germline V gene. The CDR3 loop reads CASSLATYWAVAQYF. The CDR3 bases are TGTGCCAGCAGCTTAGCGACGTACTGGGCTGTTGCGCAGTATTTT.

The chain links TRBV2 to TRBJ2-7; no clear D gene. V was shortened by 3 bases and J by 0 bases, with 9 bases between the two germline ends. Looked up from germline, CDR1 is SNHLY and CDR2 is FYNNEI. CDR3 size: 14 residues. CDR3 in DNA: TGTGCCAGCAGTGATCAGCCCTTCTCCTACGAGCAGTACTTC. As protein: CASSDQPFSYEQYF.

J is TRBJ2-7 and V is TRBV6-1; D unclear. From germline, CDR1 is MNHNS and CDR2 SASEGT. The CDR3 spans 17 residues. Trimming shortened V by 0 bases and J by 0 bases, and 15 bases separated the two germline ends. The CDR3 loop is CASSEAVLSLISYEQYF. The CDR3 nucleotides read TGTGCCAGCAGTGAAGCGGTCCTTTCCCTCATCTCCTACGAGCAGTACTTC.

The rearrangement links TRBV4-1 to TRBJ2-1; D is unresolved. The V gene lost 0 bases and the J gene lost 2 bases, with 8 bases spanning the gap. The germline gives CDR1 MGHRA, CDR2 YSYEKL. CDR3 length: 15 residues. CDR3 nucleotide sequence: TGCGCCAGCAGCCAAGATCGGGTCCCCTACAATGAGCAGTTCTTC. It yields the protein CASSQDRVPYNEQFF.

This clone was recorded only once. The gene calls are TRBV6-5 and TRBJ1-1; the D gene is possibly TRBD1 (5 bases). V lost 5 bases and J lost 11, with 12 bases in between. The CDR3 is 11 residues long. Germline loops: CDR1 MNHEY, CDR2 SVGAGI. The CDR3 region is CASSMGVGAFF. The CDR3 bases are TGTGCCAGCAGTATGGGGGTAGGGGCTTTCTTT.